Presented here are 2 T cell receptor beta chains from one specimen sequenced in a study of blood T cell repertoires in COVID-19. Libraries were prepared by immunoSEQ multiplex PCR; TCRdb keeps only in-frame clonotypes and omits some of them. The sample lists approximately 26,000 clones, around 87% occurring once. The specimen sequenced was peripheral blood. All receptors come from a human donor in a cohort sampled during active COVID-19. The donor label of this sample is uncertain.

The CDR3 DNA follows: TGTGCCAGCAGCTTAGGGTATCGGGAAGGAGGCGGCTACACCTTC. Its translation is CASSLGYREGGGYTF. The chain carries TRBV7-9 and TRBJ1-2; D remains unclear. V shed 1 base and J shed 8 bases, with 17 bases lying between them. Germline V gives CDR1 SEHNR, CDR2 FQNEAQ (reference sequence). The CDR3 is 15 residues long.

The chain links TRBV27 to TRBJ1-1, with TRBD1 identical over 7 bases. There are 17 residues in the CDR3. Germline V gene sequence: CDR1 MNHEY, CDR2 SMNVEV (reference sequence). V was pared by 1 base and J by 8 bases, with 16 bases of the junction left unmatched. The CDR3 here is CASSLFGTDRFSQEAFF. Written as DNA, the CDR3 is TGTGCCAGCAGTTTATTCGGGACAGACCGTTTCTCACAAGAAGCTTTCTTT.